One sample yielded the 4 T cell receptor beta chains listed below, sequenced in a study of blood T cell repertoires in COVID-19. Profiling relied on immunoSEQ multiplex PCR, and the TCRdb table lists in-frame clones only, not all of them. The table has more than 250,000 clones, 80% to 85% seen once. The specimen was PBMCs or T cells enriched from blood (not recorded which). The receptors were sampled from a man between 35 and 55 years old who had been exposed to COVID-19.

The CDR3 sequence: CASSPAAGEGPNNEQFF. The DNA for the CDR3 is TGTGCCAGCTCACCCGCAGCGGGAGAGGGCCCGAACAATGAGCAGTTCTTC. The chain employs TRBV18 and TRBJ2-1, with TRBD2 matching over 8 bases. CDR3 size: 17 residues. From germline, CDR1 is KGHSH and CDR2 LQKENI. The V and J ends lost 3 bases and 5 bases, in that order; junction bases with no gene match: 12.

The V and J genes are TRBV5-5 and TRBJ2-7; 8 bases map to TRBD2. V dropped 2 bases and J dropped 0; count of bases not matched to a gene: 4. CDR3 size: 15 residues. Germline loops: CDR1 SGHKS, CDR2 YYEKEE (reference sequence). The CDR3 bases are TGTGCCAGCAGCTTCCTAGCGGGTAGCTCCTACGAGCAGTACTTC. Translation: CASSFLAGSSYEQYF.

The chain combines TRBV19 with TRBJ1-2, with TRBD1 matching 9 bases. The CDR3 loop spans 14 amino acids. V lost 9 bases, J lost 6 bases, and 11 bases stayed unmatched. The germline V gene has CDR1 LNHDA and CDR2 SQIVND (reference sequence). The CDR3 region has the DNA TGTGCCAGCGGGACAGGGAGCCCCGGGGATGGCTACACCTTC. This translates into CASGTGSPGDGYTF.

This chain joins TRBV5-1 and TRBJ1-5; D gene unclear. The CDR3 spans 12 residues. Per germline, CDR1 SGHRS and CDR2 YFSETQ. With 6 bases removed from V and 9 bases from J, the gap between germline ends came to 13 bases. The CDR3 is CASKLLIRPQHF. CDR3 sequence (DNA): TGCGCCAGCAAACTCTTGATAAGGCCCCAGCATTTT. The complete variable domain, with remaining parts taken from reference TRBV5-1 and TRBJ1-5, reads KAGVTQTPRYLIKTRGQQVTLSCSPISGHRSVSWYQQTPGQGLQFLFEYFSETQRNKGNFPGRFSGRQFSNSRSEMNVSTLELGDSALYLCASKLLIRPQHFGDGTRLSIL.